This TCR beta chain was retrieved from a study of blood T cell repertoires in COVID-19. Some clones are missing from TCRdb's copy, which holds only in-frame ones; the method was immunoSEQ multiplex PCR. This table has 40,000 to 55,000 clones, under 85% appearing once. This CDR3 spans 15 amino acids. Germline CDR1 reads MGHRA; CDR2 reads YSYEKL. Trimming pared 1 base from V and 4 bases from J, leaving 11 bases between. The sequence came from an elderly woman with acute or convalescent COVID-19. The chain is built from TRBV4-1 and TRBJ2-1; tentatively, D is TRBD1 (6 bases). What was sequenced was peripheral blood. The CDR3 bases are TGCGCCAGCAGCCAAGTCCTAGGGGGTTACAATGAGCAGTTCTTC. Protein product: CASSQVLGGYNEQFF.